The rows below give T cell receptor beta chains drawn from one sample of a study of blood T cell repertoires in COVID-19. The assay was immunoSEQ multiplex PCR, and TCRdb's table has in-frame clones only and misses some. The data contain some 240,000 clones, about four fifths of them singletons. What was sequenced was peripheral blood. These receptors came from a woman aged 40-49 years who had recovered from COVID-19. Both conserved end residues are part of each CDR3. Fields, in order: J gene, V gene, CDR3 protein.

TRBJ1-5 TRBV5-1 CASSGEGHQPQHF
TRBJ2-3 TRBV28 CASSIAGGATDTQYF
TRBJ1-5 TRBV19 CASSIGQGAAGPQHF
TRBJ2-5 TRBV7-9 CASSRPRDREYQETQYF
TRBJ1-5 TRBV28 CASSPGQGFQPQHF
TRBJ2-2 TRBV7-2 CASSLSSGGPTGELFF
TRBJ1-2 TRBV6-5 CASSYLTTDNYGYTF
TRBJ1-5 TRBV6-1 CASSELPGTGYILRNQPQHF
TRBJ2-3 TRBV14 CASSQGRGKQYF
TRBJ1-6 TRBV7-9 CASSTAGQGNSPLHF
TRBJ1-6 TRBV6-5 CASSSLQGGNSPLHF
TRBJ1-2 TRBV7-8 CASSPLPRGRLNYGYTF
TRBJ1-1 TRBV4-2 CASSQEVQGRTEAFF
TRBJ1-1 TRBV18 CASSGTHGGNTEAFF
TRBJ1-2 TRBV2 CASSRQGPYGYTF